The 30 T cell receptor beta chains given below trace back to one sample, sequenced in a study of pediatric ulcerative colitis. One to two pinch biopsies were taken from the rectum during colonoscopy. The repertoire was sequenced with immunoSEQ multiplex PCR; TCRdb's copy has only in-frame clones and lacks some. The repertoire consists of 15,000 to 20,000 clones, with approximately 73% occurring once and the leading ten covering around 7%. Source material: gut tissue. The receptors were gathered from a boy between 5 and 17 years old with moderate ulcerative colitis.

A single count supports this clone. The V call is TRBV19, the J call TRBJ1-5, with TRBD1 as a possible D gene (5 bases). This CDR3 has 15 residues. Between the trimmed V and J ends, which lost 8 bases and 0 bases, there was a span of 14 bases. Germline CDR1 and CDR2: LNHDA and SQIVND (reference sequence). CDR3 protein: CASGPGGSSNQPQHF. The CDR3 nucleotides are TGTGCCAGTGGCCCCGGGGGGTCTAGCAATCAGCCCCAGCATTTT.

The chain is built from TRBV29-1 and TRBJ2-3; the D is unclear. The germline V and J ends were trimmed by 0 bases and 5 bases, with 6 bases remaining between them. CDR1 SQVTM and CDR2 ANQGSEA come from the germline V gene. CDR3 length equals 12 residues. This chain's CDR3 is CSVEDGIDTQYF. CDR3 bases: TGCAGCGTTGAAGATGGGATAGATACGCAGTATTTT.

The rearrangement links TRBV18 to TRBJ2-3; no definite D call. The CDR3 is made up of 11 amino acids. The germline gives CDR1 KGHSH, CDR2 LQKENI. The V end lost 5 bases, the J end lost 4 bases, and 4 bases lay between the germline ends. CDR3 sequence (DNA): TGTGCCAGCTCAGGGCCAGATACGCAGTATTTT. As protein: CASSGPDTQYF.

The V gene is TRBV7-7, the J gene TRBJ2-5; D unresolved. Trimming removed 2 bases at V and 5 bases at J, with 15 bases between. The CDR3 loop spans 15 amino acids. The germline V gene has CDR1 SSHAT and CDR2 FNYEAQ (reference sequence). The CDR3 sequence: CASSLNSGLGETQYF. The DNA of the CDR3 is TGTGCCAGCAGCTTAAATTCTGGGCTAGGGGAGACCCAGTACTTC.

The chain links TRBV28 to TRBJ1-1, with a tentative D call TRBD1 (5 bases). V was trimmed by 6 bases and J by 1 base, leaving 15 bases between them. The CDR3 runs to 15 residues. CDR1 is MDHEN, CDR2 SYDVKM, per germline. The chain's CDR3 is CASSDPGRQNTEAFF. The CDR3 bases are TGTGCCAGCAGCGATCCGGGACGACAGAACACTGAAGCTTTCTTT.

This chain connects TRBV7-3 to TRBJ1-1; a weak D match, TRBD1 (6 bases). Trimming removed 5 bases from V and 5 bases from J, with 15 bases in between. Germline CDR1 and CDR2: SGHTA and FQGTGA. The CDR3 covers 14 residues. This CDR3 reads CASSRSSGATEAFF. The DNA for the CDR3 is TGTGCCAGCAGCCGCTCCTCAGGGGCTACTGAAGCTTTCTTT.

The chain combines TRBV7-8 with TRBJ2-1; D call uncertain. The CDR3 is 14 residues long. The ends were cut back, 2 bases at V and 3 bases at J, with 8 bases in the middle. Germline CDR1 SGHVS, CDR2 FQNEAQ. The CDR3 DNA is TGTGCCAGCAGCTTAAATAAGGACTACAATGAGCAGTTCTTC. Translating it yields CASSLNKDYNEQFF.

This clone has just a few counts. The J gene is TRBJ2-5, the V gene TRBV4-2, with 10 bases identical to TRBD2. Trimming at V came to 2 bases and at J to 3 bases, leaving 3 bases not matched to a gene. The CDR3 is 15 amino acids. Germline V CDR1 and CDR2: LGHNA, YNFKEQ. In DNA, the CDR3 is TGTGCCAGCAGCCAACCAAGCGGGGGGGAAGAGACCCAGTACTTC. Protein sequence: CASSQPSGGEETQYF.

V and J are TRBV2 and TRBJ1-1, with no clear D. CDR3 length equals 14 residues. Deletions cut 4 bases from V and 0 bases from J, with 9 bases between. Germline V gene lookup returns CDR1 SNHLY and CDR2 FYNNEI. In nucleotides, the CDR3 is TGTGCCAGCAGTGTCGACAACATGAACACTGAAGCTTTCTTT. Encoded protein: CASSVDNMNTEAFF.

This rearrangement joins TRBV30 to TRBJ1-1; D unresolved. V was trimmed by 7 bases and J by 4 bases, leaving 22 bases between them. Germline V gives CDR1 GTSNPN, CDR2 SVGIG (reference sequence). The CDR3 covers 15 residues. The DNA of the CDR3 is TGTGCCTCACTTGAACACGGAATTGGTAGCACTGAAGCTTTCTTT. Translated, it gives CASLEHGIGSTEAFF.

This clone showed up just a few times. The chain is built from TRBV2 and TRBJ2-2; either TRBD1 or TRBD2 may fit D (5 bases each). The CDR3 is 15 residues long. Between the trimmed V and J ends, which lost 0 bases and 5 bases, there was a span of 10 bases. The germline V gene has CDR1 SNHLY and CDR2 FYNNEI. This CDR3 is CASSEARGDTGELFF. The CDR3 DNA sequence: TGTGCCAGCAGTGAAGCGCGAGGGGATACCGGGGAGCTGTTTTTT.

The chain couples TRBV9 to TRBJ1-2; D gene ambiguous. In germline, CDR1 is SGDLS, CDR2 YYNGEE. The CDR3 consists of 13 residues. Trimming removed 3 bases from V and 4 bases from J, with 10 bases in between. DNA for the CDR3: TGTGCCAGCAGCGATTTTTGGGTCTATGGCTACACCTTC. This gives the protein CASSDFWVYGYTF. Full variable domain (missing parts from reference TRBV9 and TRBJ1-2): DSGVTQTPKHLITATGQRVTLRCSPRSGDLSVYWYQQSLDQGLQFLIQYYNGEERAKGNILERFSAQQFPDLHSELNLSSLELGDSALYFCASSDFWVYGYTFGSGTRLTVV.

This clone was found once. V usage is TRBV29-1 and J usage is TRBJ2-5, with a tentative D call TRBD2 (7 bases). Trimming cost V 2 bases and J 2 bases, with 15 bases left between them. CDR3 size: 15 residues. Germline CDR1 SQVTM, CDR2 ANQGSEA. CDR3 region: CSVELRGRGQETQYF. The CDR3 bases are TGCAGCGTTGAATTGCGGGGGAGGGGGCAAGAGACCCAGTACTTC.

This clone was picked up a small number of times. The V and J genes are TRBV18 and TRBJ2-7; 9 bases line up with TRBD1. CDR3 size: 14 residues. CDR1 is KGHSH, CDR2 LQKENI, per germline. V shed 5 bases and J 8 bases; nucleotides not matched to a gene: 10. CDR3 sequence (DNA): TGTGCCAGCTCAACCTCGGGACAGGGAACGAAGCAGTACTTC. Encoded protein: CASSTSGQGTKQYF.

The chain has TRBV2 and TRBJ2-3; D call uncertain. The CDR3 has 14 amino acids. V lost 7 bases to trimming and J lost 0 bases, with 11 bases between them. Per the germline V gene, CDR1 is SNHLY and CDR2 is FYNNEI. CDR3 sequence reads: CASTPGISTDTQYF. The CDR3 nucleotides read TGTGCCAGCACTCCAGGAATCAGCACAGATACGCAGTATTTT.

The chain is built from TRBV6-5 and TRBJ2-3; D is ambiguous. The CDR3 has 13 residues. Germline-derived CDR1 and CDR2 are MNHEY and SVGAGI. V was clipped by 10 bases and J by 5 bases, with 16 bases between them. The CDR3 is CATQDREEDTQYF. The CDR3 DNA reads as TGTGCCACCCAGGACCGTGAAGAAGATACGCAGTATTTT.

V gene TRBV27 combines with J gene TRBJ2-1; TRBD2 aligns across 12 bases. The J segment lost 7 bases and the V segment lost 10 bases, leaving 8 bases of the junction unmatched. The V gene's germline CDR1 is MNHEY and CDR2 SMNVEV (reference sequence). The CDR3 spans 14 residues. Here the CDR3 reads CATGGLAGKNEQFF. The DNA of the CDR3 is TGTGCCACCGGGGGACTAGCGGGTAAGAATGAGCAGTTCTTC.

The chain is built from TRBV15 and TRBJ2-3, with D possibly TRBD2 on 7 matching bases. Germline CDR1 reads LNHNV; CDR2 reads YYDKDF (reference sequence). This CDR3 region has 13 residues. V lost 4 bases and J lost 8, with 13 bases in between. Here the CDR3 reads CATSTRGARTQYF. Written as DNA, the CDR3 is TGTGCCACCAGCACACGGGGGGCTCGTACGCAGTATTTT.

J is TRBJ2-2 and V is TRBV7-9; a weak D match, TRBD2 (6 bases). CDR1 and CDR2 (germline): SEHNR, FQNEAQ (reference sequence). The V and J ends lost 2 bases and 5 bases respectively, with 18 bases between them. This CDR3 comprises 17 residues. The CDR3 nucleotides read TGTGCCAGCAGCTTAACCGCTGGGGAGGCGGGGACCGGGGAGCTGTTTTTT. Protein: CASSLTAGEAGTGELFF. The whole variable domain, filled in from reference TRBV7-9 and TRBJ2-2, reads DTGVSQNPRHKITKRGQNVTFRCDPISEHNRLYWYRQTLGQGPEFLTYFQNEAQLEKSRLLSDRFSAERPKGSFSTLEIQRTEQGDSAMYLCASSLTAGEAGTGELFFGEGSRLTVL.

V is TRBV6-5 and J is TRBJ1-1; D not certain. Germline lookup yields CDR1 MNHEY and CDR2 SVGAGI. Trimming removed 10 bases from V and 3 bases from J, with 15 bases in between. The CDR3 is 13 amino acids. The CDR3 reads CATCRGGDTEAFF. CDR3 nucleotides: TGTGCCACCTGCCGCGGCGGTGACACTGAAGCTTTCTTT.

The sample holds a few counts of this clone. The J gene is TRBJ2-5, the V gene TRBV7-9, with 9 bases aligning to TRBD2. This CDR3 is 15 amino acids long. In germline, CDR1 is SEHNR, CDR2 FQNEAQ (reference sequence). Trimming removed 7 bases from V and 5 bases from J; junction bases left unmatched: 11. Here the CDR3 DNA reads TGTGCCAGCACCCCGGCCGGGACTAGCATGGAGACCCAGTACTTC. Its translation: CASTPAGTSMETQYF.

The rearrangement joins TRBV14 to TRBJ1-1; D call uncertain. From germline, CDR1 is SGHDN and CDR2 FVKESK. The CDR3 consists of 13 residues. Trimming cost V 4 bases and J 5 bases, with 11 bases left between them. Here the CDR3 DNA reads TGTGCCAGCAGCCCGATCGGCTCAACTGAAGCTTTCTTT. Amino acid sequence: CASSPIGSTEAFF.

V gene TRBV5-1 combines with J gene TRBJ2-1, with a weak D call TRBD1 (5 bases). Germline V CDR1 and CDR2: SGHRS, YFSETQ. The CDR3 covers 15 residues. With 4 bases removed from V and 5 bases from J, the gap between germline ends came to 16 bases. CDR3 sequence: CASSAQDLGHNEQFF. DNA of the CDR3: TGCGCCAGCAGCGCACAGGACCTCGGCCACAATGAGCAGTTCTTC.

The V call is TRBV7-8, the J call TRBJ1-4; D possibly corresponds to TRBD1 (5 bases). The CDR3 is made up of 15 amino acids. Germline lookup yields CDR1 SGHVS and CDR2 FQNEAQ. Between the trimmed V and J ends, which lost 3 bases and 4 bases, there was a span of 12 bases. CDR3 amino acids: CASSFERGFNEKLFF. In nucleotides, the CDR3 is TGTGCCAGCAGCTTCGAGCGGGGCTTTAATGAAAAACTGTTTTTT.

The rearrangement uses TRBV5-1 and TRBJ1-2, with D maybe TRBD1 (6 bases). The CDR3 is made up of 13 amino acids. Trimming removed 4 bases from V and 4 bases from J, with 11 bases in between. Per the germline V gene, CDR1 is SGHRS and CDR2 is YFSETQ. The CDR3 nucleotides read TGCGCCAGCAGCAGGGGGGACTCCTATGGCTACACCTTC. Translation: CASSRGDSYGYTF. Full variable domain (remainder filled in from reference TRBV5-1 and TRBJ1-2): KAGVTQTPRYLIKTRGQQVTLSCSPISGHRSVSWYQQTPGQGLQFLFEYFSETQRNKGNFPGRFSGRQFSNSRSEMNVSTLELGDSALYLCASSRGDSYGYTFGSGTRLTVV.

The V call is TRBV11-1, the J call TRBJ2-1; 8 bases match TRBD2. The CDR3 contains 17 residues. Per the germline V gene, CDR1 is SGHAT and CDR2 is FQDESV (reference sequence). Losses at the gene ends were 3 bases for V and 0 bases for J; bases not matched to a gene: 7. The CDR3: CASSFGGGPSSYNEQFF. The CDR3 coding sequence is TGTGCCAGCAGCTTCGGGGGGGGCCCCAGCTCCTACAATGAGCAGTTCTTC.

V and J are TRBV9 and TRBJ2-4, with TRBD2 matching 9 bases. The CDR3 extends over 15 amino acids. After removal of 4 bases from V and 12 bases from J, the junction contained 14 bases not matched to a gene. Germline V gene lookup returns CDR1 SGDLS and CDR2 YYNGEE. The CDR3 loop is CASSLRGTSTASQYF. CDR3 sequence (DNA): TGTGCCAGCAGCCTGAGAGGGACTAGCACCGCCTCTCAGTACTTC.

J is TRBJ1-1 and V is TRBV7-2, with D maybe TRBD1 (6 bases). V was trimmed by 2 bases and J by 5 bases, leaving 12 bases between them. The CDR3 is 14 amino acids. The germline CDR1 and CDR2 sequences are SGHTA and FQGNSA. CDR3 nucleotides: TGTGCCAGCAGCTTAAAAAGGGGGGGAACTGAAGCTTTCTTT. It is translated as CASSLKRGGTEAFF.

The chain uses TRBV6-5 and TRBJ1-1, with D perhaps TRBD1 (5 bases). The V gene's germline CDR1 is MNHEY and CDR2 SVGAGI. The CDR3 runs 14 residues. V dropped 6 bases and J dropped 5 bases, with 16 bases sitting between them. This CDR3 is CASSRLGQMTEAFF. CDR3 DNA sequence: TGTGCCAGCAGCCGACTTGGACAAATGACTGAAGCTTTCTTT.

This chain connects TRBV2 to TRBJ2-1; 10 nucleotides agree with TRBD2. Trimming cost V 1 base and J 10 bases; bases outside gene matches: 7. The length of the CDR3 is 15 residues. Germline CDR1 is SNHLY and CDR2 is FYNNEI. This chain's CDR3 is CASSEGSSGGYEQFF. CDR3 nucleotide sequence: TGTGCCAGCAGTGAAGGATCTAGCGGGGGTTACGAGCAGTTCTTC.